Listed below are T cell receptor beta chains from one sample, sequenced in a study of blood T cell repertoires in COVID-19. The protocol was immunoSEQ multiplex PCR, while the TCRdb copy is restricted to in-frame clones and leaves out a portion. The sample includes roughly 87,000 clones, approximately 71% of them seen just once. The sequenced material came from peripheral blood. These receptors were taken from a woman between 45 and 65 years old with acute or convalescent COVID-19. Each CDR3 is given with its conserved first and last residue. Each record gives: CDR3 length, V gene, J gene, CDR3 protein.

17,TRBV4-2,TRBJ2-3,CASSGLAGGSLGNTQYF
17,TRBV7-8,TRBJ1-5,CASSSPSGGAPGQPQHF
15,TRBV2,TRBJ2-3,CASSELPGLSDTQYF
16,TRBV18,TRBJ1-6,CASSPLGQGGNSPLHF
15,TRBV4-2,TRBJ2-7,CASSPRTSGGYEQYF
14,TRBV20-1,TRBJ1-1,CSASIPRGHTEAFF
13,TRBV2,TRBJ1-2,CASLGQEVGGYTF
15,TRBV6-5,TRBJ1-5,CATLPKGQGNQPQHF
13,TRBV19,TRBJ2-7,CASSPSLTYEQYF
13,TRBV15,TRBJ1-1,CATSKLLNTEAFF
14,TRBV6-5,TRBJ2-5,CASSHGGPQETQYF
15,TRBV18,TRBJ2-3,CASSPKGGNTDTQYF
14,TRBV10-3,TRBJ2-3,CAISEWGGGDTQYF
12,TRBV28,TRBJ1-5,CASSTRGQPQHF
15,TRBV18,TRBJ1-1,CASSPRTGRNTEAFF
17,TRBV28,TRBJ1-3,CATFSEGGGLKGNTIYF
16,TRBV5-4,TRBJ2-5,CASSSNLAGQQETQYF
15,TRBV30,TRBJ2-1,CAWKDRESEDNEQFF
16,TRBV6-1,TRBJ2-7,CASREGLAGGRNEQYF
13,TRBV30,TRBJ2-7,CACPVINSYEQYF
12,TRBV2,TRBJ1-1,CATAREKTEAFF
15,TRBV6-5,TRBJ1-4,CASSLSFATNEKLFF
14,TRBV5-1,TRBJ2-7,CASSPAGGIIEQYF
12,TRBV2,TRBJ1-2,CASSDGNYGYTF
16,TRBV5-6,TRBJ2-3,CASSLLGQGATDTQYF
12,TRBV30,TRBJ2-5,CAWTRGQETQYF
13,TRBV2,TRBJ1-5,CASSAGRNQPQHF
14,TRBV5-1,TRBJ2-7,CASSGTSGSYEQYF
13,TRBV7-2,TRBJ2-3,CATAGGGRDTQYF
14,TRBV19,TRBJ1-6,CASSYPPEGEALHF
14,TRBV5-8,TRBJ1-5,CASSYDRSNQPQHF
14,TRBV5-1,TRBJ2-7,CASSLTGGGYEQYF
15,TRBV7-9,TRBJ2-3,CASSPGLAGVHTQYF
15,TRBV19,TRBJ1-3,CASSVLASSGNTIYF
15,TRBV5-5,TRBJ1-1,CASSLVGGLNTEAFF
13,TRBV7-2,TRBJ2-1,CASIPGRRDEQFF
17,TRBV7-9,TRBJ2-1,CASSSPPGGTRYNEQFF
15,TRBV9,TRBJ1-3,CASSVGAGLGNTIYF
13,TRBV2,TRBJ1-3,CAKDRGQGNTIYF
12,TRBV29-1,TRBJ1-1,CSVDPGDTEAFF
13,TRBV28,TRBJ1-1,CASSPGQITEAFF
13,TRBV6-5,TRBJ1-1,CASRRGGTTEAFF
16,TRBV28,TRBJ2-7,CASSLYSGTGTHEQYF
13,TRBV10-2,TRBJ1-2,CASSEQGRGGYTF
13,TRBV28,TRBJ1-2,CAAKSEIRYGYTF
14,TRBV18,TRBJ1-2,CASSQDNRGYGYTF
14,TRBV3-1/TRBV3-2,TRBJ2-5,CASSLLTGKETQYF
11,TRBV28,TRBJ2-1,CAGGVRNEQFF
14,TRBV19,TRBJ1-2,CASSITRGKDGYTF
15,TRBV7-2,TRBJ1-2,CASSSPSERRMGYTF
16,TRBV7-2,TRBJ2-7,CASSLGGGPLSYEQYF
14,TRBV6-5,TRBJ1-1,CASSPLGGYTEAFF
16,TRBV19,TRBJ1-4,CASSTPGHPTNEKLFF
18,TRBV10-3,TRBJ1-4,CAISEKLLAGTGNEKLFF
15,TRBV28,TRBJ1-2,CASSLLAGAITGYTF
12,TRBV29-1,TRBJ2-5,CSARQGRETQYF
15,TRBV19,TRBJ1-5,CASSSPGLRNQPQHF
14,TRBV7-2,TRBJ1-2,CASSRGGTDYGYTF